These T cell receptor beta chains were read from a single sample in a study of vaccination effects on CD4 cells after COVID-19. The table came from immunoSEQ multiplex PCR; TCRdb's copy has only in-frame clones and leaves some out. The sample has about 52,000 clones, 60% to 80% seen once; the top ten hold 5% to 6.5%. Their specific antigens are unknown. Sequences were derived from CD4+ T cells from PBMCs cultured with HCoV-OC43 spike peptides, sampled before COVID-19 vaccination. These receptors all stem from a human donor who received a COVID-19 vaccine. Both conserved end residues are trimmed from each CDR3. A D gene is named only where the DNA matches it firmly.

J gene: TRBJ1-2; V gene: TRBV19; D gene: TRBD1; CDR3 protein: ASSDRGRGNYGYT
J gene: TRBJ1-1; V gene: TRBV5-1; D gene: NA; CDR3 protein: ASSLAERATEAF
J gene: TRBJ2-2; V gene: TRBV10-1; D gene: TRBD1; CDR3 protein: ASRGQAGELF
J gene: TRBJ2-1; V gene: TRBV14; D gene: NA; CDR3 protein: ASSQDPGLRGANEQF
J gene: TRBJ2-2; V gene: TRBV29-1; D gene: NA; CDR3 protein: SGLRGLNTGELF
J gene: TRBJ2-5; V gene: TRBV11-2; D gene: NA; CDR3 protein: ASSLVGAQETQY
J gene: TRBJ2-2; V gene: TRBV9; D gene: NA; CDR3 protein: ASSAGTPLTGELF
J gene: TRBJ2-5; V gene: TRBV19; D gene: NA; CDR3 protein: ASSIFPGRETQY
J gene: TRBJ2-1; V gene: TRBV6-4; D gene: TRBD2; CDR3 protein: ASSDGSGVAYNEQF
J gene: TRBJ1-3; V gene: TRBV30; D gene: NA; CDR3 protein: AWSVLSGNTIY
J gene: TRBJ2-1; V gene: TRBV7-3; D gene: NA; CDR3 protein: ASSPGTRYNEQF
J gene: TRBJ2-1; V gene: TRBV7-3; D gene: TRBD1; CDR3 protein: ASSPGQGLLEQF
J gene: TRBJ1-5; V gene: TRBV2; D gene: TRBD1; CDR3 protein: ASSATGNQPQH
J gene: TRBJ2-2; V gene: TRBV3-1/TRBV3-2; D gene: NA; CDR3 protein: ASSQERKRSTGELF
J gene: TRBJ2-1; V gene: TRBV7-9; D gene: NA; CDR3 protein: ASSFQGHNEQF
J gene: TRBJ1-2; V gene: TRBV30; D gene: TRBD1; CDR3 protein: AWSGTGFLSGYT
J gene: TRBJ1-4; V gene: TRBV10-3; D gene: NA; CDR3 protein: AISQTGQNEKLF
J gene: TRBJ1-2; V gene: TRBV7-2; D gene: TRBD1; CDR3 protein: ASSRGGADRVGDGYT
J gene: TRBJ1-2; V gene: TRBV5-1; D gene: NA; CDR3 protein: ASSLASGSPYGYT
J gene: TRBJ1-5; V gene: TRBV9; D gene: NA; CDR3 protein: ASSPGGRGNQPQH
J gene: TRBJ1-2; V gene: TRBV18; D gene: TRBD1; CDR3 protein: ASSSGQGRMNGYT
J gene: TRBJ2-5; V gene: TRBV6-2/TRBV6-3; D gene: NA; CDR3 protein: ASSYIPGEVRETQY
J gene: TRBJ2-3; V gene: TRBV19; D gene: NA; CDR3 protein: ASSSRPATSTDTQY
J gene: TRBJ1-4; V gene: TRBV25-1; D gene: TRBD1; CDR3 protein: ASSGTTGRTNEKLF
J gene: TRBJ1-1; V gene: TRBV5-1; D gene: NA; CDR3 protein: ASSEVDAEAF
J gene: TRBJ1-2; V gene: TRBV19; D gene: TRBD1; CDR3 protein: ASSIVAGQGNYGYT
J gene: TRBJ1-1; V gene: TRBV3-1/TRBV3-2; D gene: NA; CDR3 protein: ASRRGLNTEAF
J gene: TRBJ1-1; V gene: TRBV18; D gene: TRBD1; CDR3 protein: ASSPAGTVNTEAF
J gene: TRBJ1-3; V gene: TRBV4-3; D gene: TRBD1; CDR3 protein: ASSQDAPTGGRNTIY
J gene: TRBJ1-3; V gene: TRBV6-1; D gene: NA; CDR3 protein: ASSVGGAVGGNTIY
J gene: TRBJ1-1; V gene: TRBV25-1; D gene: TRBD1; CDR3 protein: ASRGGQGVGMNTEAF
J gene: TRBJ2-2; V gene: TRBV7-7; D gene: TRBD1; CDR3 protein: ASSANRGNTGELF
J gene: TRBJ2-2; V gene: TRBV5-1; D gene: TRBD2; CDR3 protein: ASSLGTSFNTGELF
J gene: TRBJ1-2; V gene: TRBV29-1; D gene: NA; CDR3 protein: SVGDNYGYT
J gene: TRBJ2-2; V gene: TRBV11-2; D gene: TRBD2; CDR3 protein: ASSLGRPSGFTGELF
J gene: TRBJ1-1; V gene: TRBV2; D gene: NA; CDR3 protein: ASRRQDLNTEAF
J gene: TRBJ2-1; V gene: TRBV2; D gene: TRBD2; CDR3 protein: ASSPPTGGNLNEQF
J gene: TRBJ1-6; V gene: TRBV27; D gene: NA; CDR3 protein: ASSFQGNSPLH
J gene: TRBJ1-2; V gene: TRBV28; D gene: NA; CDR3 protein: ASSLARTNYGYT
J gene: TRBJ2-5; V gene: TRBV5-1; D gene: TRBD1; CDR3 protein: ASSQQGNQETQY
J gene: TRBJ2-4; V gene: TRBV5-6; D gene: TRBD2; CDR3 protein: ASSSLGGVAKNIQY
J gene: TRBJ1-4; V gene: TRBV25-1; D gene: NA; CDR3 protein: ASSDTREGGEKLF
J gene: TRBJ1-5; V gene: TRBV25-1; D gene: NA; CDR3 protein: ASSEIGGSPDSQPQH
J gene: TRBJ1-5; V gene: TRBV6-6; D gene: NA; CDR3 protein: ASSRRINQPQH
J gene: TRBJ1-2; V gene: TRBV3-1/TRBV3-2; D gene: TRBD1; CDR3 protein: ASSQVPTGDPYT
J gene: TRBJ1-1; V gene: TRBV5-1; D gene: TRBD1; CDR3 protein: ASSPGQAGTEAF
J gene: TRBJ1-5; V gene: TRBV5-8; D gene: TRBD1; CDR3 protein: ASSLMRTGGKEGQPQH
J gene: TRBJ1-2; V gene: TRBV6-4; D gene: NA; CDR3 protein: ASSVGGNYGYT
J gene: TRBJ1-4; V gene: TRBV14; D gene: NA; CDR3 protein: ASSQVDTLRRPNEKLF
J gene: TRBJ2-6; V gene: TRBV7-2; D gene: NA; CDR3 protein: ASSALGRGANVLT
J gene: TRBJ1-6; V gene: TRBV7-9; D gene: TRBD1; CDR3 protein: ASSPLGTGDSPLH
J gene: TRBJ1-3; V gene: TRBV10-3; D gene: TRBD1; CDR3 protein: AISPTGVGSSGNTIY